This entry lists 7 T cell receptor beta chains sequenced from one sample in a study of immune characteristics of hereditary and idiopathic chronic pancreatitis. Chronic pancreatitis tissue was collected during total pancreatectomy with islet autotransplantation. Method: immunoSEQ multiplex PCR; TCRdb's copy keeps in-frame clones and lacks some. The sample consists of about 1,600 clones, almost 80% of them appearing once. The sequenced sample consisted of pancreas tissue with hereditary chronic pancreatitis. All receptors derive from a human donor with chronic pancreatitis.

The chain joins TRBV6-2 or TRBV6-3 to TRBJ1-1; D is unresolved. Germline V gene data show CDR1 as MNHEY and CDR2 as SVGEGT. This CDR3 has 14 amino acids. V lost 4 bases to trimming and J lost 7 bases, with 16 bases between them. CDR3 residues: CASSSFLTGNEAFF. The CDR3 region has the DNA TGTGCCAGCAGTTCCTTTCTGACCGGGAATGAAGCTTTCTTT.

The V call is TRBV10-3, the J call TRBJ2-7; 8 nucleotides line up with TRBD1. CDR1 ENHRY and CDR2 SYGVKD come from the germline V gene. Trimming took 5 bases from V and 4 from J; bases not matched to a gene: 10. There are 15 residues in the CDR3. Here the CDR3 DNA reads TGTGCCATCAGTCCTATACCCGGGACAGGATACGAGCAGTACTTC. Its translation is CAISPIPGTGYEQYF.

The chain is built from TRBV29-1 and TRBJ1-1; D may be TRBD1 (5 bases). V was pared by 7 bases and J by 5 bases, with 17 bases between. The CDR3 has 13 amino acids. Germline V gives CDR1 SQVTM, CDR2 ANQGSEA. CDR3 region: CSAHPPGRTEAFF. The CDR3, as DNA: TGCAGCGCACATCCCCCAGGGCGGACTGAAGCTTTCTTT.

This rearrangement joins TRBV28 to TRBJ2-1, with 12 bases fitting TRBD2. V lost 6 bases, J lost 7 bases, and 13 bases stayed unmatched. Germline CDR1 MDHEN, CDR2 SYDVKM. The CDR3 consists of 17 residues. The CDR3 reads CASSPRKLAGGRNEQFF. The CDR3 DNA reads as TGTGCCAGCAGCCCACGAAAACTAGCGGGGGGACGAAATGAGCAGTTCTTC.

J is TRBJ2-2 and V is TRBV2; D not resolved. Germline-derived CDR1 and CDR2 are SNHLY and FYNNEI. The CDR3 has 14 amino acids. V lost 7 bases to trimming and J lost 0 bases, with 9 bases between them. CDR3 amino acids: CASTVTANTGELFF. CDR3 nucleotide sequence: TGTGCCAGCACGGTCACAGCGAACACCGGGGAGCTGTTTTTT.

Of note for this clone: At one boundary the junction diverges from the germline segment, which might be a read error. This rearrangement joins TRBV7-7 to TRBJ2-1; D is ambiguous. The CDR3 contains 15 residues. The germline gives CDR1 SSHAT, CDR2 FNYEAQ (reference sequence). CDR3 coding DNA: TGTGCTAGCAGCTACCTTGTGGATGGGTACAATGAGCAGTTCTTC. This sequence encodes CASSYLVDGYNEQFF. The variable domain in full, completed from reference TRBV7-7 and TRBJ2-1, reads GAGVSQSPRYKVTKRGQDVTLRCDPISSHATLYWYQQALGQGPEFLTYFNYEAQPDKSGLPSDRFSAERPEGSISTLTIQRTEQRDSAMYRCASSYLVDGYNEQFFGPGTRLTVL.

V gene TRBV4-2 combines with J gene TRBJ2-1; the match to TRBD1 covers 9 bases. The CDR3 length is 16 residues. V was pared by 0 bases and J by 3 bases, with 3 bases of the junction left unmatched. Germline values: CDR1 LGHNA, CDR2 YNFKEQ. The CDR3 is CASSQEQGAGYNEQFF. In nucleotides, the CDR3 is TGTGCCAGCAGCCAAGAACAGGGGGCCGGCTACAATGAGCAGTTCTTC.